The rows below give T cell receptor beta chains drawn from one sample of a study of blood T cells in healthy people across ages. MiXCR, applied by TCRdb to the 5' RACE reads, yields one record per CDR3 protein. Of about a million distinct CDR3 sequences in the sample, roughly half were seen once. Sequenced material: blood. The receptors here all came from an older woman in good health. The CDR3 runs from the conserved cysteine through the conserved F or W. Each record gives: J gene, D gene, V gene, clone size, CDR3 DNA, CDR3 protein. A D gene is named only where the DNA matches it firmly. A row's size may be missing; if present it is once, few, many or a size class.

TRBJ1-2,-,TRBV20-1,-,TGCAGTGCCTCCGGGGGGGTTATGGACTATGGCTACACCTTC,CSASGGVMDYGYTF
TRBJ2-5,-,TRBV21-1,few,TGTGCCAGCAGCAAAGTATCCCGGGAGACCCAGTACTTC,CASSKVSRETQYF
TRBJ2-4,TRBD2,TRBV2,-,TGTGCCAGCAGTACCAGGGCTAGCGGGAGTACCAAAAACATTCAGTACTTC,CASSTRASGSTKNIQYF
TRBJ2-5,-,TRBV28,-,TGTGCCAGCAGTCCCTACATTGGGGAGACCCAGTACTTC,CASSPYIGETQYF
TRBJ1-5,TRBD1,TRBV12-3/TRBV12-4,-,TGTGCCAGCTCCCAGGGGGTCGGCAATCAGCCCCAGCATTTT,CASSQGVGNQPQHF
TRBJ1-1,-,TRBV18,once,TGTGCCAGCTCACGGGACCGGTACAACACTGAAGCTTTCTTT,CASSRDRYNTEAFF
TRBJ1-2,-,TRBV10-3,few,TGTGCCATCAGTGCGGAGGGGAGACCAAACTATGGCTACACCTTC,CAISAEGRPNYGYTF
TRBJ2-2,-,TRBV6-6,-,TGTGCCAGCAGAACTAGCGGGGAGCTGTTTTTT,CASRTSGELFF
TRBJ2-7,TRBD2,TRBV24-1,few,TGTGCCACCAGTGATTTACCTTCACTAGCGGGAACCTACGAGCAGTACTTC,CATSDLPSLAGTYEQYF
TRBJ2-1,-,TRBV12-3/TRBV12-4,-,TGTGCCAGCAGAAACTCCCCCTCCTACAATGAGCAGTTCTTC,CASRNSPSYNEQFF
TRBJ2-1,-,TRBV7-9,-,TGTGCCAGCAGCCCGGGGGGCAGGGGTCGGTCCTACAATGAGCAGTTCTTC,CASSPGGRGRSYNEQFF
TRBJ2-7,TRBD2,TRBV12-5,-,TGTGCTAGTGGGAAAGAGCGGGAACCCTCCTACGAGCAGTACTTC,CASGKEREPSYEQYF
TRBJ1-1,-,TRBV14,-,TGTGCCAGCAGCCAACTGGGGGCTGGCACTGAAGCTTTCTTT,CASSQLGAGTEAFF
TRBJ2-3,-,TRBV9,-,TGTGCCAGCAGCGTAGGGGCGGCTAGGGGCACAGATACGCAGTATTTT,CASSVGAARGTDTQYF
TRBJ2-7,TRBD2,TRBV4-2,-,TGTGCCAGCAGCCAAGATCCGGGACTAGCGGGATTCGAGCAGTACTTC,CASSQDPGLAGFEQYF
TRBJ2-1,-,TRBV25-1,-,TGTGCCAGCAGTCCCTACGGGAGCAATGAGCAGTTCTTC,CASSPYGSNEQFF
TRBJ2-7,TRBD2,TRBV7-2,-,TGTGCCAGCAGCCCTAGCGGGAGGTTAAACGAGCAGTACTTC,CASSPSGRLNEQYF
TRBJ2-1,-,TRBV3-1,few,TGTGCCAGCAGCCAGCGGGCTTTAACTTCAAATGAGCAGTTCTTC,CASSQRALTSNEQFF
TRBJ2-7,TRBD2,TRBV2,-,TGTGCCAGCAGCCAGACTAGCGGGATTCCCGAGCAGTACTTC,CASSQTSGIPEQYF
TRBJ2-1,TRBD1,TRBV3-1,few,TGTGCCAGCAGCGATTTGGGGACAGTAGATTTCAGTGAGCAGTTCTTC,CASSDLGTVDFSEQFF
TRBJ2-7,TRBD2,TRBV7-2,few,TGTGCCAGCAGCTTAGCCGGGACTAGTTACGCCGAGCAGTACTTC,CASSLAGTSYAEQYF
TRBJ2-7,-,TRBV4-3,once,TGCGCCAGCAGCCAAGAATTGGGACGACCCCGAAGCTACGAGCAGTACTTC,CASSQELGRPRSYEQYF
TRBJ1-2,-,TRBV7-9,-,TGTGCCAGCAGCTTAGCAGGGATGCCGTCTGGCTACACCTTC,CASSLAGMPSGYTF
TRBJ2-3,-,TRBV6-6,-,TGTGCCAGCAGTTACTCGGAGGGAGACCCAGATACGCAGTATTTT,CASSYSEGDPDTQYF
TRBJ2-7,TRBD2,TRBV3-1,once,TGTGCCAGCAGCCAAGCTAGCGGGTCTTGGGAGCAGTACTTC,CASSQASGSWEQYF
TRBJ2-4,TRBD1,TRBV12-3/TRBV12-4,once,TGTGCCAGCAGTAATTTTGAGGGGGCCAAAACCATTCAGTACTTC,CASSNFEGAKTIQYF
TRBJ1-5,TRBD1,TRBV20-1,-,TGCAGTGCTTTTGACCAGGGACAGATTAGCAATCAGCCCCAGCATTTT,CSAFDQGQISNQPQHF
TRBJ2-1,TRBD1,TRBV7-9,few,TGTGCCAGCAGCTTGACAGGGCCCTACAATGAGCAGTTCTTC,CASSLTGPYNEQFF
TRBJ2-5,-,TRBV20-1,once,TGCAGTGCTAGATCAAGTGCCCTGGAGACCCAGTACTTC,CSARSSALETQYF
TRBJ2-5,TRBD1,TRBV5-1,-,TGCGCCAGCAACATGGACAGGGGATTAATCCAGTACTTC,CASNMDRGLIQYF
TRBJ2-6,-,TRBV29-1,-,TGCAGCGTCGCTAGCGCGCGATCCTCTGGGGCCGACGTCCTGACTTTC,CSVASARSSGADVLTF
TRBJ2-4,TRBD2,TRBV7-9,-,TGTGCCAGCAGCATCGGACCAGGGCGGGGGGCCAAAAACATTCAGTACTTC,CASSIGPGRGAKNIQYF
TRBJ2-7,-,TRBV7-2,-,TGTGCCAGCAGCTTTACCGGGGGCCTTCTCAGGAATGAGCAGTACTTC,CASSFTGGLLRNEQYF
TRBJ2-1,-,TRBV3-1,-,TGTGCCAGCAGCCAAGATGCTGGGGGGAGTGAGTTCTTC,CASSQDAGGSEFF
TRBJ2-3,-,TRBV4-1,-,TGCGCCAGCAAAGACGGCCCCACAGAGACGCAGTATTTT,CASKDGPTETQYF
TRBJ2-5,-,TRBV20-1,-,TGCAGTGCTACCTTCCAAGAGGGGCCCCAAGAGACCCAGTACTTC,CSATFQEGPQETQYF
TRBJ2-5,TRBD1,TRBV29-1,few,TGCAGCGTTGAGGGACAGGGAGAGACCCAGTACTTC,CSVEGQGETQYF
TRBJ2-5,-,TRBV3-1,few,TGTGCTAGCAGCCAAGATCTGGGTGGAGGCAATGAGCAGTACTTC,CASSQDLGGGNEQYF
TRBJ1-4,-,TRBV2,-,TGTGCCAGCAGTGAAGCCGGGGGGTATTCTAGAAAACTGTTTTTT,CASSEAGGYSRKLFF
TRBJ2-5,-,TRBV10-3,-,TGTGCCACGGGACTCCAAGAGACCCAGTACTTC,CATGLQETQYF
TRBJ2-3,TRBD2,TRBV7-2,few,TGTGCCAGCAGCCCAACTAGCGGAGCAGATACGCAGTATTTT,CASSPTSGADTQYF
TRBJ2-7,-,TRBV28,few,TGTGCCAGCAGCGAAGCCCCCTCCGAGCAGTACTTC,CASSEAPSEQYF
TRBJ2-2,-,TRBV7-3,-,TGTGCCAGCAGCTTAACTGTTCAGGGGAACACCGGGGAGCTGTTTTTT,CASSLTVQGNTGELFF
TRBJ2-7,-,TRBV7-9,once,TGTGCCAGCAGCTTAGGTGGACAGGGTCTAGCGGAAACCTCCTACAATGAGCAGTACTTC,CASSLGGQGLAETSYNEQYF
TRBJ1-2,-,TRBV14,few,TGTGCCAGCAGCCGGGGGCGGCCCGGGTCTCACTATGGCTACACCTTC,CASSRGRPGSHYGYTF
TRBJ1-1,TRBD1,TRBV5-1,-,TGCGCCAGCAGCTTAGGGACAGGCTACATGTACACTGAAGCTTTCTTT,CASSLGTGYMYTEAFF
TRBJ2-7,-,TRBV6-5,-,TGTGCCAGCAGGACAACAGGGTACGGGGCCTACAAGCAGTACTTC,CASRTTGYGAYKQYF
TRBJ1-6,-,TRBV7-2,-,TGTGCCAGCAGCTTAGGTGGCAGGCTTAATAATTCACCCCTCCACTTT,CASSLGGRLNNSPLHF
TRBJ1-6,-,TRBV2,once,TGTGCCAGCAGTGAATCTCGGGGGTTGTATTCACCCCTCCACTTT,CASSESRGLYSPLHF
TRBJ2-7,-,TRBV5-1,few,TGCGCCAGCAGCCGAGACAGTGTCGAGCAGTACTTC,CASSRDSVEQYF
TRBJ2-5,TRBD2,TRBV5-1,-,TGCGCCAGCAGCCGGACTAGCGGGAGTTACGAGACCCAGTACTTC,CASSRTSGSYETQYF